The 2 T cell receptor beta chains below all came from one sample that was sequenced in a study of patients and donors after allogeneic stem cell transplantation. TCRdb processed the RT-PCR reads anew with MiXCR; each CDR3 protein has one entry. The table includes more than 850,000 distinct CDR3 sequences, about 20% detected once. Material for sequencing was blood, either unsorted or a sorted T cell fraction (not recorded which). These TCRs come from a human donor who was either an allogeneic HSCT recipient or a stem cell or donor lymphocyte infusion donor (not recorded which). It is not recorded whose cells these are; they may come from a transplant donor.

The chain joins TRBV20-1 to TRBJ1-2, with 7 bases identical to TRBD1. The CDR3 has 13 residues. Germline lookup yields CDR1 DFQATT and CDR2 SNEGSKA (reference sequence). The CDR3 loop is CSPNGQASYGYTF. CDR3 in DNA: TGCAGCCCAAATGGACAGGCTTCCTATGGCTACACCTTC.

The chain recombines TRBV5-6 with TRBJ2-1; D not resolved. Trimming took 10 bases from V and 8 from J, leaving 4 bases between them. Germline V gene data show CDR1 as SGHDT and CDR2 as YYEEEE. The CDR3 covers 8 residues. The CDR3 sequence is CAGHEQFF. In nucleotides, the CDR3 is TGTGCCGGCCATGAGCAGTTCTTC. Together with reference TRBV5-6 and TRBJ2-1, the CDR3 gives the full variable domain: DAGVTQSPTHLIKTRGQQVTLRCSPKSGHDTVSWYQQALGQGPQFIFQYYEEEERQRGNFPDRFSGHQFPNYSSELNVNALLLGDSALYLCAGHEQFFGPGTRLTVL.